The 6 T cell receptor beta chains reported below all come from one sample, sequenced in a study of T cell responses to AZD1222 COVID-19 vaccine. Measured with immunoSEQ multiplex PCR; TCRdb has only the in-frame clones, and not every one. The sample carries some 130,000 clones, approximately 88% recorded once. The specimen was peripheral blood, collected on day 0 of AZD1222 vaccination. Receptor source: an adult in good health.

This clone occurred once. The genes are TRBV28 and TRBJ1-1; a weak D match, TRBD1 (6 bases). V lost 5 bases and J lost 5, with 9 bases in between. CDR3 length: 12 amino acids. Germline CDR1 and CDR2: MDHEN and SYDVKM. CDR3 nucleotides: TGTGCCAGCAGTGATACAGGGACTGAAGCTTTCTTT. As protein: CASSDTGTEAFF.

This chain connects TRBV3-1 (or the pseudogene TRBV3-2) to TRBJ2-7; D not resolved. Looked up from germline, CDR1 is LGHDT and CDR2 is YNNKEL (reference sequence). CDR3 length: 14 amino acids. The V gene lost 0 bases and the J gene lost 8 bases, with 14 bases spanning the gap. The CDR3 sequence: CASSQDKVRTKQYF. CDR3 DNA: TGTGCCAGCAGCCAAGATAAAGTCCGAACGAAGCAGTACTTC.

V gene TRBV10-3 combines with J gene TRBJ1-2; TRBD1 agrees at 8 bases. The CDR3 has 15 amino acids. The ends lost 3 bases at V and 0 bases at J; junction bases unmatched: 3. Germline V CDR1 and CDR2: ENHRY, SYGVKD. This CDR3 is CAISELTGANYGYTF. The CDR3 DNA follows: TGTGCCATCAGTGAATTGACAGGGGCTAACTATGGCTACACCTTC.

This clone was detected only once. The chain combines TRBV7-2 with TRBJ1-1; D uncertain. Trimming took 5 bases from V and 5 from J, leaving 12 bases between them. Germline CDR1 reads SGHTA; CDR2 reads FQGNSA. The CDR3 consists of 13 residues. For the CDR3, the DNA is TGTGCCAGCAGCCCCCGGCGGAAGACTGAAGCTTTCTTT. It is translated as CASSPRRKTEAFF.

The chain combines TRBV30 with TRBJ1-3, with D maybe TRBD1 (5 bases). Trimming pared 3 bases from V and 0 bases from J, leaving 18 bases between. The length of the CDR3 is 17 residues. Germline V gene sequence: CDR1 GTSNPN, CDR2 SVGIG (reference sequence). The CDR3 sequence: CAWRDKTTTLSGNTIYF. Written as DNA, the CDR3 is TGTGCCTGGAGGGACAAAACGACAACTCTCTCTGGAAACACCATATATTTT.

The J gene is TRBJ1-4, the V gene TRBV30; D is unresolved. Trimming removed 2 bases at V and 0 bases at J, with 7 bases between. From germline, CDR1 is GTSNPN and CDR2 SVGIG (reference sequence). The CDR3 runs 14 residues. The CDR3 loop reads CAWSRVATNEKLFF. The CDR3 DNA sequence: TGTGCCTGGAGTCGCGTTGCAACTAATGAAAAACTGTTTTTT.